This T cell receptor (beta chain) was captured in a study of cytomegalovirus exposure and HLA in healthy donors. The study's findings and limits: Being productive about 87% or about 30% of the time was typical of most TCR beta V segments in an earlier analysis. A few chains linked to CMV were shown in vitro to be specific for CMV antigens. The study put 160 or so TCR beta chains on its list as cytomegalovirus-associated.

PCR used 60 Vbeta primers and 13 Jbeta primers. How the authors handled the data: Some 80 million unique TCR beta chains, some 11 million shared, were counted in a later analysis. Method: immunoSEQ multiplex PCR; TCRdb's copy keeps in-frame clones and lacks some. D and trimming were read from the DNA, whereas the V and J calls and clone size are those reported in that table. The sample yields some 180,000 clones, about four fifths seen once. Worth noting for this clone: Its antigen remains unidentified. Distinct nucleotide sequences in the sample also encode this CDR3.

Sequenced input: PBMCs. The TCR sequence derives from a male donor in good health and CMV-seronegative.

The CDR3 loop reads CSVRSGTQETQYF. CDR3 sequence (DNA): TGCAGTGTTCGCAGCGGGACTCAAGAGACCCAGTACTTC. The chain joins TRBV29-1 to TRBJ2-5, with 7 bases that match TRBD2. CDR3 size: 13 residues. Germline CDR1 and CDR2: SQVTM and ANQGSEA.